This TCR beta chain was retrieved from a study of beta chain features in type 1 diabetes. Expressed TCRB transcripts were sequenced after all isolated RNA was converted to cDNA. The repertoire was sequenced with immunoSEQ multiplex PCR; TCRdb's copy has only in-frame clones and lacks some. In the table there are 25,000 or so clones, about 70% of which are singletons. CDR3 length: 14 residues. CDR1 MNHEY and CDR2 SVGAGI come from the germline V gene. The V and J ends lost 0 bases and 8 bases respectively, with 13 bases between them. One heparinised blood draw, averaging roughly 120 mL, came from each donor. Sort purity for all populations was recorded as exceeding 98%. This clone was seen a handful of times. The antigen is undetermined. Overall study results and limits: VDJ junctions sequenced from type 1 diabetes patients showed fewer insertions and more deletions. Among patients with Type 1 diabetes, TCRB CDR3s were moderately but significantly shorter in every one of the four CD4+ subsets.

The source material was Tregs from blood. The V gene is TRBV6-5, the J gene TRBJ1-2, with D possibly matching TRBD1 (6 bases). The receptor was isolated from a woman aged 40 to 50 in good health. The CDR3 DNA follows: TGTGCCAGCAGTTACTCCACGACAGGATACGGCTACACCTTC. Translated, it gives CASSYSTTGYGYTF.